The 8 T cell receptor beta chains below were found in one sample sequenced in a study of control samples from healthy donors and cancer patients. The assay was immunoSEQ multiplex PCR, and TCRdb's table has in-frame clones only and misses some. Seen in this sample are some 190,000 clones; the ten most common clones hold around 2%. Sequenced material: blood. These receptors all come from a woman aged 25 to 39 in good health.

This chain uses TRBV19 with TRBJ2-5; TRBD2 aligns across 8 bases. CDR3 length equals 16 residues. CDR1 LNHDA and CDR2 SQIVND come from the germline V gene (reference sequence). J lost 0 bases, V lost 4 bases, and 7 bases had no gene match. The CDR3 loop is CASSRGRLANQETQYF. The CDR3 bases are TGTGCCAGTAGTAGGGGGCGACTAGCGAACCAAGAGACCCAGTACTTC. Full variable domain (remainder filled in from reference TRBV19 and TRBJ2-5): DGGITQSPKYLFRKEGQNVTLSCEQNLNHDAMYWYRQDPGQGLRLIYYSQIVNDFQKGDIAEGYSVSREKKESFPLTVTSAQKNPTAFYLCASSRGRLANQETQYFGPGTRLLVL.

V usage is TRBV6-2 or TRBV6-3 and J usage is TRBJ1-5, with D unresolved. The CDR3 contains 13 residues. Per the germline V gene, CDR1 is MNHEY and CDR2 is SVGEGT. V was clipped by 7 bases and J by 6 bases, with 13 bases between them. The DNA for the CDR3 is TGTGCCAGCACCCCCGGGTTGGGTCAGCCCCAGCATTTT. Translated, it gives CASTPGLGQPQHF.

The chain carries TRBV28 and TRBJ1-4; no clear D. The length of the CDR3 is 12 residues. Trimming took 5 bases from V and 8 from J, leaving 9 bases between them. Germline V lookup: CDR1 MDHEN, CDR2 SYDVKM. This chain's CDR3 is CASSTQPEKLFF. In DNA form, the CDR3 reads TGTGCCAGCAGTACCCAGCCGGAAAAACTGTTTTTT.

The chain's CDR3 is CASSLEPFNEKLFF. CDR3 bases: TGTGCCAGCAGCTTGGAGCCGTTTAATGAAAAACTGTTTTTT. The rearrangement uses TRBV5-5 and TRBJ1-4; D is ambiguous. Germline V gene lookup returns CDR1 SGHKS and CDR2 YYEKEE (reference sequence). V lost 0 bases and J 4 bases, leaving 7 bases between the germline ends. There are 14 residues in the CDR3.

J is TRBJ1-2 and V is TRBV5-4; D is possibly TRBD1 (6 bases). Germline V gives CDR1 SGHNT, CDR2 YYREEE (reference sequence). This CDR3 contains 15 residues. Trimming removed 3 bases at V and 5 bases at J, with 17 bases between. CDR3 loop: CASSSNRAGTYGYTF. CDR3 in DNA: TGTGCCAGCAGCTCTAACAGGGCGGGAACTTATGGCTACACCTTC.

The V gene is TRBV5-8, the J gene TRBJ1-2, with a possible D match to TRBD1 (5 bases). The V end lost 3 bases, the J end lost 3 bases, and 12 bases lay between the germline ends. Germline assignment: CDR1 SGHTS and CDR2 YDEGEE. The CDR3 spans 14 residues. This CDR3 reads CASSSREVDYGYTF. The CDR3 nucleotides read TGTGCCAGCAGCTCCAGGGAGGTCGACTATGGCTACACCTTC.

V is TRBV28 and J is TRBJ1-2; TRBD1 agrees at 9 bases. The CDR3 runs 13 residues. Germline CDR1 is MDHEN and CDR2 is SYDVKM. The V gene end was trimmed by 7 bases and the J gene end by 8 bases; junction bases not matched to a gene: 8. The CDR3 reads CASITGGAGGYTF. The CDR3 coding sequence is TGTGCCAGCATTACAGGGGGCGCGGGAGGCTACACCTTC.

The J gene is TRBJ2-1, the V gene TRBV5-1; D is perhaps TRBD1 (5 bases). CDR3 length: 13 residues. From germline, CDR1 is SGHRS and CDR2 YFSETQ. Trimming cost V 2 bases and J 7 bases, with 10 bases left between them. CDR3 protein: CASSLQESNEQFF. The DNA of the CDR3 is TGCGCCAGCAGCTTACAGGAGTCAAATGAGCAGTTCTTC.